This TCR beta chain originates from a study of blood T cell repertoires in COVID-19. Study overall: In each case, the material was cDNA or gDNA derived from T cells, B-cell-depleted T cells, or PBMCs.

Germline loops: CDR1 MRHNA, CDR2 SNTAGT. V trimming: 5 bases; J trimming: 15 bases; junction bases outside the gene matches: 10. CDR3 length equals 13 residues. Generated by immunoSEQ multiplex PCR, the TCRdb table keeps only in-frame clones and is missing some. Here the sample spans 230,000 or so clones, about nine tenths being singletons. The chain couples TRBV6-4 to TRBJ1-6, with TRBD1 identical over 7 bases. Sequencing was carried out using PBMCs or T cells enriched from blood (not recorded which). The receptor was isolated from a woman aged 35 to 49 with acute COVID-19. The DNA of the CDR3 is TGTGCCAGCAGTACCGAGACAGGGTCGATCCTCCACTTT. This encodes CASSTETGSILHF.